These 21 T cell receptor beta chains came from one sample sequenced in a study of liver allograft versus peripheral blood T cells. On the study more broadly: Within transplanted livers, the T cell receptor repertoires were examined and compared against the repertoires present in the peripheral blood of liver transplant recipients.

One entry per CDR3 protein, called by TCRdb with MiXCR from the reads. Of about 13,000 distinct CDR3 sequences listed, approximately 18% are singletons. The source is a human patient who had a liver transplant. Certain T cells may be donor cells from the graft.

The J gene is TRBJ2-7, the V gene TRBV20-1; 7 positions agree with TRBD2. The CDR3 is made up of 13 amino acids. The ends lost 6 bases at V and 5 bases at J; junction bases unmatched: 10. Germline lookup yields CDR1 DFQATT and CDR2 SNEGSKA (reference sequence). Here the CDR3 reads CSASQRGTDEQYF. CDR3 DNA sequence: TGCAGTGCCAGCCAGCGGGGAACGGACGAGCAGTACTTC.

This clonotype was picked up many times. The rearrangement joins TRBV6-6 to TRBJ1-5; tentatively, D is TRBD1 (6 bases). Trimming removed 2 bases at V and 4 bases at J, with 18 bases between. Germline lookup yields CDR1 MNHNY and CDR2 SVGAGI (reference sequence). CDR3 length: 17 residues. In nucleotides, the CDR3 is TGTGCCAGCAGTTACCCAAACAGGGATGGTGAGAATCAGCCCCAGCATTTT. It codes for CASSYPNRDGENQPQHF.

This chain connects TRBV20-1 to TRBJ2-2, with 9 bases matching TRBD2. CDR3 length equals 20 residues. The V segment lost 1 base and the J segment 4 bases; nucleotides outside the gene matches: 19. From germline, CDR1 is DFQATT and CDR2 SNEGSKA (reference sequence). The CDR3 region has the DNA TGCAGTGCTAGAGGCCCCGCCGCGCGGGAGGGCCGAGAAAGCACCGGGGAGCTGTTTTTT. This gives the protein CSARGPAAREGRESTGELFF.

This clonotype was observed many times. This chain joins TRBV27 and TRBJ2-1; D unresolved. V was shortened by 4 bases and J by 6 bases, with 19 bases between the two germline ends. Per the germline V gene, CDR1 is MNHEY and CDR2 is SMNVEV (reference sequence). The CDR3 length is 16 residues. This CDR3 reads CASSSTPLLTFNEQFF. The CDR3 DNA follows: TGTGCCAGCAGTTCGACTCCCCTCCTTACATTCAATGAGCAGTTCTTC.

By share of the sample, this clonotype is medium-sized (0.01 to 0.1%). The J gene is TRBJ2-7, the V gene TRBV7-2; TRBD1 agrees at 8 bases. Germline V CDR1 and CDR2: SGHTA, FQGNSA. The CDR3 consists of 14 residues. Unmatched junction bases numbered 7, after V lost 2 bases and J lost 7 bases. In nucleotides, the CDR3 is TGTGCCAGCAGCTTAATCGGGACAGGAGGTGAGCAGTACTTC. This sequence encodes CASSLIGTGGEQYF. Looking up the rest from reference TRBV7-2 and TRBJ2-7 gives the full variable domain: GAGVSQSPSNKVTEKGKDVELRCDPISGHTALYWYRQSLGQGLEFLIYFQGNSAPDKSGLPSDRFSAERTGGSVSTLTIQRTQQEDSAVYLCASSLIGTGGEQYFGPGTRLTVT.

V usage is TRBV9 and J usage is TRBJ2-5, with D unresolved. CDR1 and CDR2 (germline): SGDLS, YYNGEE. This CDR3 has 11 amino acids. Trimming removed 0 bases from V and 5 bases from J, with 2 bases in between. The CDR3 DNA reads as TGTGCCAGCAGCGTAGACGAGACCCAGTACTTC. Its protein product is CASSVDETQYF. The full variable domain, completed using reference TRBV9 and TRBJ2-5, is DSGVTQTPKHLITATGQRVTLRCSPRSGDLSVYWYQQSLDQGLQFLIQYYNGEERAKGNILERFSAQQFPDLHSELNLSSLELGDSALYFCASSVDETQYFGPGTRLLVL.

This clonotype was seen just once. The chain employs TRBV2 and TRBJ1-3; D remains unclear. The CDR3 runs 15 residues. V shed 7 bases and J shed 0 bases, with 13 bases lying between them. Germline CDR1 reads SNHLY; CDR2 reads FYNNEI. For the CDR3, the DNA is TGTGCCAGCACCCCCCATCTGTTCTCTGGAAACACCATATATTTT. Amino acids: CASTPHLFSGNTIYF.

The CDR3 DNA sequence: TGCAGTGCTAGTATGGTTACCTACGAGCAGTACTTC. It is translated as CSASMVTYEQYF. The chain has TRBV20-1 and TRBJ2-7; D ambiguous. From germline, CDR1 is DFQATT and CDR2 SNEGSKA (reference sequence). The CDR3 contains 12 residues. The V and J ends lost 3 bases and 2 bases respectively, with 8 bases between them.

This clonotype is medium-sized by share. The rearrangement links TRBV18 to TRBJ1-4; TRBD1 agrees at 7 bases. Trimming took 4 bases from V and 3 from J; bases not matched to a gene: 2. Per the germline V gene, CDR1 is KGHSH and CDR2 is LQKENI. The CDR3 spans 14 residues. The CDR3 coding sequence is TGTGCCAGCTCACGGGGGACAGCTAATGAAAAACTGTTTTTT. It encodes CASSRGTANEKLFF.

By sample fraction, this clonotype is medium-sized. The CDR3 nucleotides read TGTGCCAGTAAAGGGACTAGCGGGATTAGCCATGAGCAGTTCTTC. It translates to CASKGTSGISHEQFF. This chain joins TRBV19 and TRBJ2-1; TRBD2 agrees at 13 bases. The CDR3 is 15 residues long. Germline V gives CDR1 LNHDA, CDR2 SQIVND (reference sequence). Trimming took 7 bases from V and 8 from J; bases not matched to a gene: 8.

The chain recombines TRBV7-9 with TRBJ2-1, with TRBD2 matching 11 bases. V lost 5 bases, J lost 7 bases, and 16 bases stayed unmatched. CDR1 is SEHNR and CDR2 is FQNEAQ in the germline V gene (reference sequence). The CDR3 totals 18 residues. For the CDR3, the DNA is TGTGCCAGCAGCCAAAACCCGTTAGCGGGGGGGCCGAGAAATGAGCAGTTCTTC. As protein: CASSQNPLAGGPRNEQFF.

V is TRBV6-2 or TRBV6-3 and J is TRBJ1-5, with TRBD1 identical over 7 bases. Germline trimming cut 8 bases from V and 4 bases from J; bases unmatched to any gene: 5. Per germline, CDR1 MNHEY and CDR2 SVGEGT. The CDR3 has 13 amino acids. CDR3 coding DNA: TGTGCCAGCGGCCGGGACAGAAATCAGCCCCAGCATTTT. It is translated as CASGRDRNQPQHF.

The genes are TRBV20-1 and TRBJ2-7; TRBD1 matches at 9 bases. Germline-derived CDR1 and CDR2 are DFQATT and SNEGSKA (reference sequence). The CDR3 has 14 amino acids. V lost 4 bases, J lost 1 base, and 5 bases stayed unmatched. The CDR3 spells CSAKTGGMSYEQYF. As DNA, the CDR3 is TGCAGTGCTAAAACAGGGGGCATGTCCTACGAGCAGTACTTC.

This clonotype rates as medium-sized. The chain is built from TRBV19 and TRBJ1-4, with D tentatively TRBD1 (5 bases). CDR3 length: 13 residues. From germline, CDR1 is LNHDA and CDR2 SQIVND (reference sequence). Trimming took off 6 bases at V and 8 bases at J, with 13 bases between the two ends. This chain's CDR3 is CASRRGMLEKLFF. The CDR3 DNA is TGTGCCAGTAGACGGGGGATGTTGGAAAAACTGTTTTTT.

This clonotype was seen many times. The chain uses TRBV30 and TRBJ1-5; D is possibly TRBD1 (5 bases). The CDR3 covers 13 residues. Germline V gene sequence: CDR1 GTSNPN, CDR2 SVGIG (reference sequence). The ends were cut back, 8 bases at V and 8 bases at J, with 19 bases in the middle. This CDR3 is CAAEGSYGKPQHF. The CDR3 DNA is TGTGCCGCCGAGGGGTCTTATGGCAAGCCCCAGCATTTT.

This clonotype has more than one count but fewer than ten. The chain couples TRBV30 to TRBJ2-1, with a tentative D call TRBD1 (5 bases). There are 13 residues in the CDR3. The V and J ends lost 0 bases and 12 bases respectively, with 15 bases between them. In germline, CDR1 is GTSNPN, CDR2 SVGIG (reference sequence). Here the CDR3 DNA reads TGTGCCTGGAGTGTACGACTCAGGGCCCGGCAGTTCTTC. Its translation: CAWSVRLRARQFF.

In this sample, this clonotype is medium-sized. The chain uses TRBV19 and TRBJ2-1; 12 nucleotides align to TRBD2. This CDR3 has 16 amino acids. CDR1 and CDR2 (germline): LNHDA, SQIVND (reference sequence). V gave up 7 bases and J gave up 5 bases; unmatched junction bases: 9. The DNA of the CDR3 is TGTGCCAGTACCCGAGGACTAGCGGGGAATCACAATGAGCAGTTCTTC. Protein sequence: CASTRGLAGNHNEQFF. Using reference TRBV19 and TRBJ2-1 for the parts outside the CDR3, the full variable domain is DGGITQSPKYLFRKEGQNVTLSCEQNLNHDAMYWYRQDPGQGLRLIYYSQIVNDFQKGDIAEGYSVSREKKESFPLTVTSAQKNPTAFYLCASTRGLAGNHNEQFFGPGTRLTVL.

The chain couples TRBV18 to TRBJ2-3; 9 bases are shared with TRBD2. The CDR3 spans 15 residues. V dropped 2 bases and J dropped 7; count of bases not matched to a gene: 7. Germline V gene lookup returns CDR1 KGHSH and CDR2 LQKENI. The CDR3 sequence: CASSPTAGGQYTQYF. CDR3 sequence (DNA): TGTGCCAGCTCACCAACGGCGGGGGGGCAGTATACGCAGTATTTT.

The table lists this clonotype with many counts. The chain joins TRBV6-2 or TRBV6-3 to TRBJ2-7; 8 bases agree with TRBD2. The germline gives CDR1 MNHEY, CDR2 SVGEGT. The CDR3 extends over 18 amino acids. The trim removed 0 bases at V and 0 bases at J, leaving 10 bases unmatched. CDR3 bases: TGTGCCAGCAGTTACTCGAGTAGCGGGATAAAGAGCTCCTACGAGCAGTACTTC. Translating it yields CASSYSSSGIKSSYEQYF.

This clonotype is deemed medium-sized. The V gene is TRBV13, the J gene TRBJ1-2, with TRBD1 matching over 8 bases. V was pared by 2 bases and J by 4 bases, with 6 bases of the junction left unmatched. Germline V CDR1 and CDR2: PRHDT, FYEKMQ (reference sequence). The CDR3 is made up of 15 amino acids. CDR3 sequence reads: CASSLSGGNTYGYTF. CDR3 in DNA: TGTGCCAGCAGCTTATCAGGGGGCAATACCTATGGCTACACCTTC.

This clonotype was counted at least ten times. V is TRBV19 and J is TRBJ2-3; D unresolved. With 7 bases removed from V and 3 bases from J, the gap between germline ends came to 8 bases. The CDR3 is 12 amino acids. Germline-derived CDR1 and CDR2 are LNHDA and SQIVND (reference sequence). CDR3 nucleotides: TGTGCCAGTACCAAGGGAACAGATACGCAGTATTTT. It translates to CASTKGTDTQYF.